The 31 T cell receptor delta chains listed next were all sequenced from one sample in a study of gamma-delta T cells after stem cell transplantation. TCRdb called clones anew from the RT-PCR reads with CATT. The sample has about 2,400 delta-chain clones; around 5.6% are singletons. The sequenced sample consisted of gamma-delta T cells. The receptor source for this set is a human donor. It is not recorded whose cells these are; they may come from a transplant donor.

CDR3 nucleotide sequence: TGTGCTCTTGGGGAACCCCCTCTTTACACCGATAAACTCATCTTT. Protein: CALGEPPLYTDKLIF. The rearrangement uses TRDV1 and TRDJ1; no reliable D call. The germline V gene encodes CDR1 TSWWSYY and CDR2 QGS. V dropped 1 base and J dropped 0 bases, with 9 bases sitting between them. The CDR3 covers 15 residues.

By share, this clone ranks as medium-sized. The chain combines TRDV2 with TRDJ1, with D tentatively TRDD3 (6 bases). Deletions cut 2 bases from V and 4 bases from J, with 13 bases between. The CDR3 spans 14 residues. CDR1 and CDR2 (germline): GEAIGNYY, EKD. CDR3 residues: CACDSWGSNDKLIF. CDR3 DNA sequence: TGTGCCTGTGACAGCTGGGGATCGAACGATAAACTCATCTTT.

Sample share makes this clone medium-sized. The rearrangement uses TRDV2 and TRDJ1; D ambiguous. V was shortened by 0 bases and J by 8 bases, with 18 bases between the two germline ends. This CDR3 is 15 amino acids long. Germline-derived CDR1 and CDR2 are GEAIGNYY and EKD. As DNA, the CDR3 is TGTGCCTGTGACACCGTAGCCCTCCCCGGTTCAAAACTCATCTTT. Its protein is CACDTVALPGSKLIF.

This clone was counted between two and nine times. The protein in TCRdb stems from a much larger clone and differs at residue 5 from this DNA's translation, likely a read error; here the protein is translated from the DNA. V gene TRDV2 combines with J gene TRDJ3; 13 bases map to TRDD3. Trimming took 3 bases from V and 1 from J; bases not matched to a gene: 8. The CDR3 consists of 20 residues. Germline V gene data show CDR1 as GEAIGNYY and CDR2 as EKD. CDR3 DNA: TGTGCCTGTGACGCCGTACTGGGGGATACGCGGTCCTGGGACACCCGACAGATGTTTTTC. Its protein is CACDAVLGDTRSWDTRQMFF.

This clone was detected once. The chain couples TRDV2 to TRDJ1, with 12 bases lining up with TRDD3. Germline V lookup: CDR1 GEAIGNYY, CDR2 EKD. Unmatched junction bases numbered 10, after V lost 4 bases and J lost 2 bases. This CDR3 is built from 17 residues. The CDR3 DNA follows: TGTGCCTGTGAGCCCCTACTGGGGGATACTGGGACCGATAAACTCATCTTT. Its translation is CACEPLLGDTGTDKLIF.

As to this clone: A much more abundant neighbour one base away suggests this may be a read error. The chain links TRDV2 to TRDJ1; 7 nucleotides line up with TRDD3. Germline loops: CDR1 GEAIGNYY, CDR2 EKD. This CDR3 is 15 amino acids long. V lost 2 bases to trimming and J lost 2 bases; unmatched junction nucleotides: 7. In DNA, the CDR3 is TGTGCCTGTGACAGGCTGGGGGCGTCAACCGATAAACTCATCTTT. It codes for CACDRLGASTDKLIF.

Only a few counts were recorded for this clone. This sequence joins TRDV2 and TRDJ1, with 12 bases aligning to TRDD3. The CDR3 is 18 residues long. J lost 0 bases, V lost 4 bases, and 11 bases had no gene match. Germline-derived CDR1 and CDR2 are GEAIGNYY and EKD. The CDR3 sequence: CACDPLLGDTRDTDKLIF. The CDR3 nucleotides are TGTGCCTGTGATCCCTTACTGGGGGATACCCGCGACACCGATAAACTCATCTTT.

Turning to this clone: A far larger clone differs by one base, so this is likely a read error. This chain links TRDV2 with TRDJ1; 11 positions agree with TRDD3. The CDR3 runs to 23 residues. Germline-derived CDR1 and CDR2 are GEAIGNYY and EKD. With V trimmed by 0 bases and J by 0 bases, 23 bases remained unmatched. The CDR3 spells CACDTVPSSTLGDTRSNTDKLIF. CDR3 nucleotide sequence: TGTGCCTGTGACACCGTTCCCTCCAGTACGCTGGGGGATACCCGTTCGAACACCGATAAACTCATCTTT.

Turning to this clone: A much larger clone lies a single base off, so this may be a read error. Other nucleotide sequences in the sample specify the same CDR3. CDR3 protein: CACDGLLLGDQYTDKLIF. Written as DNA, the CDR3 is TGTGCCTGTGACGGCCTGCTACTGGGGGACCAGTACACCGATAAGCTCATCTTT. The chain combines TRDV2 with TRDJ1; 9 positions match TRDD3. This CDR3 has 18 residues. Germline V CDR1 and CDR2: GEAIGNYY, EKD.

Remarks on this clone: TCRdb has a much larger clone's protein, which differs at residue 4 from the translation of this DNA, likely because of a read error; what is shown is the protein translated from the DNA. V and J are TRDV2 and TRDJ1; TRDD3 might be the D (6 bases). Germline V gene sequence: CDR1 GEAIGNYY, CDR2 EKD. The CDR3 runs to 17 residues. CDR3 sequence reads: CACGTVGGRTGPDKLIF. The CDR3 DNA reads as TGTGCCTGTGGCACCGTCGGGGGACGCACCGGCCCCGATAAACTCATCTTT.

This clone ranks as large. Different DNA sequences within this sample yield the same CDR3. J is TRDJ1 and V is TRDV2; 12 bases match TRDD3. Trimming at V came to 3 bases and at J to 4 bases, leaving 11 bases not matched to a gene. There are 17 residues in the CDR3. Germline CDR1 GEAIGNYY, CDR2 EKD. CDR3 nucleotides: TGTGCCTGTGACCGATTACGACTGGGGGATACTATCGATAAACTCATCTTT. The encoded protein is CACDRLRLGDTIDKLIF.

The V call is TRDV2, the J call TRDJ1; 13 nucleotides line up with TRDD3. Germline trimming cut 6 bases from V and 3 bases from J; bases unmatched to any gene: 18. There are 19 residues in the CDR3. Per germline, CDR1 GEAIGNYY and CDR2 EKD. CDR3 nucleotides: TGTGCCTGTTACGCCATACTGGGGGATACGGGCGAAGTTGCCGATAAACTCATCTTT. Protein sequence: CACYAILGDTGEVADKLIF.

With regard to this clone: A far larger clone is one nucleotide away, so this likely arose from a read error. V gene TRDV2 combines with J gene TRDJ3; no reliable D call. Looked up from germline, CDR1 is GEAIGNYY and CDR2 is EKD. The CDR3 extends over 18 amino acids. V was trimmed by 0 bases and J by 0 bases, leaving 11 bases between them. The CDR3 sequence is CACDTVLIDSWDTRQMFF. DNA of the CDR3: TGTGCCTGTGACACCGTACTGATAGACTCCTGGGACACCCGACAGATGTTTTTC.

This clone has just a few counts. This DNA's translation and the protein TCRdb lists, from a much larger clone, do not match at residue 14, likely due to a read error; the protein shown is translated from the DNA. The chain links TRDV2 to TRDJ3; 13 bases are shared with TRDD3. CDR1 and CDR2 from the germline V gene are GEAIGNYY and EKD. This CDR3 has 20 amino acids. CDR3 nucleotides: TGTGCCTGTGACACCGTACTGGGGGATACGCGGTCCTGGAACACCCGACAGATGTTTTTC. The encoded protein is CACDTVLGDTRSWNTRQMFF.

This clone is medium-sized in the sample. This chain links TRDV2 with TRDJ1, with 7 bases lining up with TRDD3. Trimming cost V 0 bases and J 1 base; bases outside gene matches: 4. This CDR3 is built from 15 residues. CDR1 is GEAIGNYY, CDR2 EKD, per germline. The CDR3 sequence is CACDTVGDSTDKLIF. CDR3 nucleotide sequence: TGTGCCTGTGACACCGTAGGGGATAGCACCGATAAACTCATCTTT.

In the case of this clone: Translating this DNA gives a protein that differs at residue 11 from the TCRdb one, which belongs to a much larger clone; a read error is likely, and the protein shown is this translation. The chain employs TRDV2 and TRDJ1, with 8 nucleotides matching TRDD3. CDR1 is GEAIGNYY and CDR2 is EKD in the germline V gene. This CDR3 spans 16 amino acids. With 3 bases clipped from V and 4 bases from J, the junction kept 12 bases outside the gene matches. The CDR3 DNA reads as TGTGCCTGTGACCCACTGGGGGCCGAGTACATCGATAAACTCATCTTT. The encoded protein is CACDPLGAEYIDKLIF.

Note on this clone: This DNA's translation differs at residue 8 from TCRdb's protein, which comes from a much larger clone; a read error is likely, and the protein shown is translated from the DNA. Here the CDR3 reads CACDTVLSPGDSDKLIF. The DNA of the CDR3 is TGTGCCTGTGACACCGTATTATCCCCGGGGGATAGCGATAAACTCATCTTT. The chain combines TRDV2 with TRDJ1; 8 nucleotides match TRDD3. This CDR3 is 17 amino acids long. Germline CDR1 GEAIGNYY, CDR2 EKD. V was clipped by 0 bases and J by 4 bases; unmatched bases: 12.

Points on this clone: With only one base between it and a far larger clone, this is likely a read error. V usage is TRDV2 and J usage is TRDJ3, with 13 bases aligning to TRDD3. There are 20 residues in the CDR3. CDR1 and CDR2 from the germline V gene are GEAIGNYY and EKD. The CDR3 bases are TGTGCCTGTGGCACCGTACTGGGGGATACGCGGTCCTGGGACACCCGACAGATGTTTTTC. The encoded protein is CACGTVLGDTRSWDTRQMFF.

This clone turned up a few times. The translation of this DNA and the TCRdb protein of a much larger clone differ at residue 3, probably owing to a read error; the protein shown here is translated from the DNA. The V and J genes are TRDV2 and TRDJ1; 9 bases are a match to TRDD3. The CDR3 runs 17 residues. Germline V gene sequence: CDR1 GEAIGNYY, CDR2 EKD. DNA of the CDR3: TGTGCCAGTGACACTCTCGTACTGGGGGAAGACACCGATAAACTCATCTTT. This translates into CASDTLVLGEDTDKLIF.

The chain recombines TRDV2 with TRDJ1; TRDD3 matches 8 bases. Germline V gene data show CDR1 as GEAIGNYY and CDR2 as EKD. V dropped 0 bases and J dropped 0; count of bases not matched to a gene: 20. This CDR3 is built from 21 residues. CDR3 region: CACDTLSTGGPTVPYTDKLIF. Written as DNA, the CDR3 is TGTGCCTGTGACACCCTATCTACTGGGGGTCCCACGGTCCCGTACACCGATAAACTCATCTTT.

Regarding this clone: A single base separates this from a much larger clone, so it may be a read error. The chain combines TRDV2 with TRDJ3; TRDD3 matches at 7 bases. The germline V gene encodes CDR1 GEAIGNYY and CDR2 EKD. Losses at the gene ends were 0 bases for V and 0 bases for J; bases not matched to a gene: 16. The CDR3 is 22 amino acids. CDR3 in DNA: TGTGCCTGTGACACCGTTATCACTGGGGAATACGGGAGCTCCTGGGACACCCGACAGATGTTTTTC. This sequence encodes CACDTVITGEYGSSWDTRQMFF.

The table lists this clone with a few counts. A much more abundant neighbour one base away suggests this may be a read error. The same CDR3 can be traced to other DNA sequences in this sample. The chain joins TRDV2 to TRDJ1, with TRDD3 matching 8 bases. Trimming at V came to 3 bases and at J to 0 bases, leaving 11 bases not matched to a gene. The CDR3 runs 17 residues. Germline V gives CDR1 GEAIGNYY, CDR2 EKD. CDR3 coding DNA: TGTGCCTGTGACTCTTTGCTGGGGGACCGGCACACCGATAAACTCATCTTT. Translated, it gives CACDSLLGDRHTDKLIF.

This clone is termed large (0.1 to 1%). This chain uses TRDV2 with TRDJ1; D call uncertain. The CDR3 consists of 14 residues. The germline gives CDR1 GEAIGNYY, CDR2 EKD. Trimming took off 3 bases at V and 3 bases at J, with 13 bases between the two ends. The CDR3 loop is CACDSVPGPDKLIF. CDR3 nucleotide sequence: TGTGCCTGTGACTCGGTACCTGGACCCGATAAACTCATCTTT.

This clone is classed as large. The chain couples TRDV2 to TRDJ1, with D maybe TRDD3 (6 bases). CDR3 length: 15 residues. Looked up from germline, CDR1 is GEAIGNYY and CDR2 is EKD. V dropped 0 bases and J dropped 4 bases, with 14 bases sitting between them. CDR3 nucleotides: TGTGCCTGTGACACCGTAGGGGATCGGGGCGATAAACTCATCTTT. This encodes CACDTVGDRGDKLIF.

In its sample, this clone was seen a few times. The likely explanation is a read error, given a far larger clone one base away. This same CDR3 is encoded by further DNA sequences in the sample. This chain uses TRDV2 with TRDJ1, with 9 nucleotides matching TRDD2. Looked up from germline, CDR1 is GEAIGNYY and CDR2 is EKD. CDR3 length: 22 residues. Trimming took 3 bases from V and 0 from J; bases not matched to a gene: 25. The CDR3 sequence: CACDPLPTLGIREEGYTDKLIF. CDR3 nucleotides: TGTGCCTGTGACCCCCTTCCTACACTGGGAATACGAGAGGAGGGGTACACCGATAAACTCATCTTT.

A note on this clone: With only one base between it and a far larger clone, this is likely a read error. The chain joins TRDV2 to TRDJ1, with 7 bases matching TRDD3. Losses at the gene ends were 3 bases for V and 7 bases for J; bases not matched to a gene: 22. Germline assignment: CDR1 GEAIGNYY and CDR2 EKD. The CDR3 loop spans 18 amino acids. Written as DNA, the CDR3 is TGTGCCTGTGACCCCCTGTTGACTGGGGATCGACAGGGGACTAAACTCATCTTT. This sequence encodes CACDPLLTGDRQGTKLIF.

Within the sample, this clone is medium-sized (0.01 to 0.1%). The chain is built from TRDV2 and TRDJ1; the D gene is possibly TRDD3 (5 bases). V lost 2 bases, J lost 3 bases, and 27 bases lay in between. This CDR3 spans 19 amino acids. The germline V gene has CDR1 GEAIGNYY and CDR2 EKD. The CDR3 DNA reads as TGTGCCTGTGACAAGGTCTCTGGAGGGGGGTCTCCTGGCCCCGATAAACTCATCTTT. It encodes CACDKVSGGGSPGPDKLIF.

This clone has a handful of counts. The junction does not match germline at one end; this may be a read error. The V call is TRDV2, the J call TRDJ3, with 9 bases lining up with TRDD3. This CDR3 has 20 amino acids. In germline, CDR1 is GEAIGNYY, CDR2 EKD. The CDR3 reads CACDSGNWGRPNCDTRPMFF. The CDR3 coding sequence is TGTGCCTGTGACAGCGGCAACTGGGGGAGACCTAATTGTGACACCCGACCGATGTTTTTC.

This clone was seen a handful of times. The V and J genes are TRDV2 and TRDJ3; 10 nucleotides match TRDD3. In germline, CDR1 is GEAIGNYY, CDR2 EKD. Losses at the gene ends were 2 bases for V and 2 bases for J; bases not matched to a gene: 8. There are 19 residues in the CDR3. This CDR3 is CACDKVLGDAPWDTRQMFF. The CDR3 nucleotides read TGTGCCTGTGACAAAGTACTGGGGGATGCCCCCTGGGACACCCGACAGATGTTTTTC.

To note about this clone: A much larger clone differs from this one at a single base, so this may be a read error. The identical CDR3 is also encoded by other nucleotide sequences in the sample. V usage is TRDV2 and J usage is TRDJ1, with D possibly being TRDD3 (5 bases). In germline, CDR1 is GEAIGNYY, CDR2 EKD. The CDR3 length is 14 residues. CDR3 bases: TGTGCCTGTGACACTCTAGGGGGCACCGATAAACTCATCTTC. Protein sequence: CACDTLGGTDKLIF.

This clone showed up just a few times. TCRdb's protein for this DNA is that of a much larger clone and differs from the translation at residue 6, likely a read error; the protein shown is the DNA translation. This chain joins TRDV2 and TRDJ1; D is perhaps TRDD3 (5 bases). The germline gives CDR1 GEAIGNYY, CDR2 EKD. The CDR3 has 17 amino acids. The ends were cut back, 2 bases at V and 2 bases at J, with 20 bases in the middle. CDR3 bases: TGTGCCTGTGACAGCCCTGATTGGGGAGAAAATACCGATAAACTCATCTTT. Encoded protein: CACDSPDWGENTDKLIF.